The rows below give T cell receptor beta chains drawn from one sample of a study of blood T cell repertoires in COVID-19. Some clones are missing from TCRdb's copy, which holds only in-frame ones; the method was immunoSEQ multiplex PCR. The data hold more than 300,000 clones, with roughly nine tenths observed a single time. The sample comprised PBMCs or T cells enriched from blood (not recorded which). The source of these receptors is a woman aged 25 to 39 who had recovered from COVID-19. CDR3s include the opening cysteine and the closing phenylalanine or tryptophan.

v_gene	j_gene	CDR3aa
TRBV9	TRBJ2-7	CASSVGQGTYEQYF
TRBV10-3	TRBJ1-1	CAIGKDRVNTEAFF
TRBV12-3/TRBV12-4	TRBJ2-5	CASSLVEETQYF
TRBV5-1	TRBJ1-6	CASSEWTGGAVPYNSPLHF
TRBV10-2	TRBJ2-1	CASTYHPGLAADEQFF
TRBV2	TRBJ2-7	CASSEYRVGEQYF
TRBV9	TRBJ2-5	CASSVGASGRDFQETQYF
TRBV5-1	TRBJ2-7	CASSSGLREQYF
TRBV7-3	TRBJ1-5	CASSQGGAGQPQHF
TRBV7-9	TRBJ1-4	CASSLLAQATNEKLFF
TRBV11-2	TRBJ2-7	CASIGRVGEQYF
TRBV4-1	TRBJ1-1	CASSPDSEGAFF
TRBV10-2	TRBJ2-4	CASRHIADRGPWENIQYF
TRBV12-3/TRBV12-4	TRBJ1-1	CASSAEHMKAFF
TRBV7-2	TRBJ2-7	CASSSLEYEQYF
TRBV7-2	TRBJ1-1	CASSYQGLGDSFF
TRBV6-5	TRBJ1-2	CASSRQGWANYGYTF
TRBV7-8	TRBJ2-1	CASSLVQGANEQFF
TRBV6-1	TRBJ2-1	CASSDPWTGRAVVDEQFF
TRBV4-1	TRBJ2-1	CASSQVDTSVDNEQFF
TRBV25-1	TRBJ2-1	CASSRGGRAEEQFF
TRBV18	TRBJ2-7	CASSPQGGSSYEQYF
TRBV28	TRBJ2-4	CASSREQTRRNIQYF
TRBV15	TRBJ1-2	CATSRYDRVLDYGYTF
TRBV19	TRBJ2-2	CASSTLRTSGRWTGELFF
TRBV5-6	TRBJ2-7	CASSLAGRTQYF
TRBV2	TRBJ1-5	CASSERQIQHF
TRBV7-2	TRBJ2-7	CASSSQTGGAEQYF
TRBV6-2/TRBV6-3	TRBJ2-5	CASSYPAGGRYQETQYF
TRBV18	TRBJ1-2	CASSRDREPLNYGYTF
TRBV6-5	TRBJ2-1	CASSSWGEGLSNEQFF
TRBV6-5	TRBJ1-1	CASSGTGGSTEAFF
TRBV7-3	TRBJ1-2	CASSSATRVPYTF
TRBV19	TRBJ2-1	CASSPQGTGVSNEQFF
TRBV6-5	TRBJ1-5	CASRTGTGLNQPQHF